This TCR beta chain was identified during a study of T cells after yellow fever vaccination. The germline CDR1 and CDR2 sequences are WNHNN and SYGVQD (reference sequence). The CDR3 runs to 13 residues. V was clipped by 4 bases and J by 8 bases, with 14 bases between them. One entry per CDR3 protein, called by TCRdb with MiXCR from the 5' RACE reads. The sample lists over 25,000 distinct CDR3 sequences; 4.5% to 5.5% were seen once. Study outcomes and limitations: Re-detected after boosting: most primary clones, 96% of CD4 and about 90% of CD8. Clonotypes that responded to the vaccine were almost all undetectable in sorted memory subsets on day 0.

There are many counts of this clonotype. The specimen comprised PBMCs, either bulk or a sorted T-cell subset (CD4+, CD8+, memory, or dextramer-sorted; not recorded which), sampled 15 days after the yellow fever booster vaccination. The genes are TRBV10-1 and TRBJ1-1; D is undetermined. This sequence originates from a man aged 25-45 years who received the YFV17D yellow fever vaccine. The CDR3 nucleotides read TGCGCCAGCAGTGTTGGCGCTGCCACGGAAGCTTTCTTT. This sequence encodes CASSVGAATEAFF.